The TCR beta chain described here comes from a study of tumor-infiltrating lymphocytes in primary liver carcinoma (dated by TCRdb to about 2017). A note on the overall study: Of the five patients (three men and two women, aged 30 to 69 years), four had hepatocellular carcinoma and one had combined HCC and intrahepatic cholangiocarcinoma. Each sample produced about 3.5 to 8 million productive TCRbeta reads, and read depth showed no significant difference between tissue types. For each liver tumor, the study sampled five regions along with adjacent normal tissue and blood, and applied TCRbeta repertoire sequencing, expression microarrays and whole-exome sequencing. Reproducibility between technical replicate repertoires was high, with correlation coefficients above 0.98 and mean shared-clone rates roughly 0.86. Tumors of the five patients were stage T1-T3 N0M0 with maximum diameters of roughly 4.2 to 10 cm. A total of 35 or so specimens from 5 patients underwent TCRbeta repertoire sequencing, comprising around 25 tumor regions, 5 adjacent noncancerous liver tissues and 5 peripheral blood samples.

The study at large found these results: With just 4 or 5 patients in the study, the authors point out that the findings should be validated in a larger study. The top 250 clones accounted for a significantly greater share of the repertoire in tumors than in blood (p = 0.039). Because sequencing covered only the TCR beta chain and unpaired alpha chains were not captured, true repertoire diversity is likely underestimated. Because the samples were bulk and unsorted, CD4+ and CD8+ T cell repertoires could not be compared. Repertoire overlap was higher between tumor regions (mean about 36%) than tumor-adjacent (roughly 17%) or tumor-blood (approximately 14%) pairs, consistent with antigen-driven expansion.

Without any cell sorting, total RNA and DNA were co-extracted from about 20-30 mg of bulk tissue using the AllPrep DNA/RNA mini kit. Between late 2015 and 2016, roughly five patients in China with histopathologically diagnosed primary liver carcinoma had surgical resection. At the time of sampling, the patients were treatment-naive and had chronic HBV infection. Fresh tumor and adjacent tissue pieces were bisected; one half was stored in RNAlater at -80°C, the other sent for histology. Using a constant-region primer and ProtoScript II reverse transcriptase, TCRbeta-specific cDNA was reverse-transcribed from around 500 ng total RNA. Three nested multiplex PCR rounds, following a slightly modified ARM-PCR procedure, were used to build the TCRbeta libraries. Each of the first two PCR rounds ran for approximately 10 cycles and used multiplex TRBV1-TRBV30 forward primers together with a Cbeta reverse primer. Sample barcodes and Illumina adapters were attached in a final 25-cycle PCR using Deep VentR polymerase. Before sequencing, amplicons of 200-500 bp were purified from gel using a QIAquick gel extraction kit. The TCRbeta amplicons were sequenced with 250-bp paired-end reads on an Illumina HiSeq 2500. Per the source publication's procedure: Quality trimming of reads was performed with Trimmomatic v0.33, and paired reads were merged with FLASH v1.2.11 so that full CDR3 sequences could be recovered. V, D and J germline segments were assigned to the rearranged TCRbeta sequences using MiGEC v1.2.1b. VDJtools v1.0.0 computed clonotype statistics and Shannon-Wiener diversity indices. To cut down on sampling bias, every analysis after diversity analysis relied on just the 250 most abundant clonotypes from each sample. TCRdb's own reprocessing of the public reads used fastp at Q25 and MiXCR and kept productive beta chains. Records with the same CDR3 protein are collapsed into one entry carrying the most frequent genes and DNA. The V and J calls come from TCRdb's annotation, not from the publication. The sample table contains about 96,000 distinct CDR3 sequences; only one count was recorded for just over 65% of them. Clones ranked in the top ten supply 27% of the sample.

Including the terminal cysteine and phenylalanine, the CDR3 comprises 17 residues. Only CDR3 DNA remains: 51 bases, in frame from the first base. The germline V gene provides CDR1 SQVTM and CDR2 ANQGSEA. Note on this clonotype: It lacks a known antigen. Compared with germline, one end of the junction differs, possibly owing to a read error.

Source material: tumor-adjacent normal liver tissue. Here the chain combines TRBV29-1 and TRBJ2-1; TRBD1 matches 8 bases in the middle. The clonotype comes from a man aged 40-49 years with primary liver carcinoma and hepatitis B virus infection. The CDR3: CSVPTEAVTGVWDEQLF. The bases read TGTAGCGTTCCTACAGAAGCTGTGACAGGGGTCTGGGATGAGCAGCTCTTC.